These T cell receptor beta chains were read from a single sample in a study of monozygotic twins with cystic fibrosis. Profiling relied on immunoSEQ multiplex PCR, and the TCRdb table lists in-frame clones only, not all of them. The sample records 20,000 to 25,000 clones, approximately 98% being singletons. Specimen: blood. The receptors were sampled from a girl aged 10 to 17 with cystic fibrosis. Each CDR3 is given with its conserved first and last residue. Fields, in order: J gene, D gene, V gene, clone size, CDR3 protein, CDR3 DNA. D genes are given only for firm matches. Not every row has a clone size; where given, it reads once, few, many or a size class.

TRBJ2-2 . TRBV6-4 once CASSDSDTGELFF TGTGCCAGCAGTGACTCGGACACCGGGGAGCTGTTTTTT
TRBJ2-6 . TRBV30 once CAWSWRSSGANVLTF TGTGCCTGGAGTTGGAGGAGCTCTGGGGCCAACGTCCTGACTTTC
TRBJ2-2 . TRBV2 . CASSDLRATGELFF TGTGCCAGCAGTGATTTGCGGGCAACCGGGGAGCTGTTTTTT
TRBJ1-1 . TRBV5-1 . CASSSSSSLNTEAFF TGCGCCAGCAGCTCCTCCAGCTCTCTGAACACTGAAGCTTTCTTT
TRBJ2-5 . TRBV6-5 . CASSYDVQETQYF TGTGCCAGCAGTTACGACGTACAAGAGACCCAGTACTTC
TRBJ2-3 . TRBV29-1 . CSVEDRLSSTDTQYF TGCAGCGTTGAAGACCGGCTCTCCAGCACAGATACGCAGTATTTT
TRBJ1-2 TRBD1 TRBV7-9 . CASSDRGNGYTF TGTGCCAGCAGCGACAGGGGGAATGGCTACACCTTC
TRBJ2-7 . TRBV28 . CASSLRGQFPEQYF TGTGCCAGCAGTTTACGGGGGCAGTTTCCCGAGCAGTACTTC
TRBJ2-7 . TRBV7-9 once CASSSGFYEQYF TGTGCCAGCAGCTCAGGGTTCTACGAGCAGTACTTC
TRBJ2-1 . TRBV4-1 . CASSQDPKDEQFF TGCGCCAGCAGCCAAGATCCAAAGGATGAGCAGTTCTTC
TRBJ1-2 . TRBV18 . CASSRGRDTLGGYTF TGTGCCAGCTCACGAGGCCGGGACACCCTCGGGGGCTACACCTTC
TRBJ1-1 . TRBV19 . CASSGAGEAFF TGTGCCAGTAGTGGGGCAGGGGAAGCTTTCTTT
TRBJ2-2 TRBD2 TRBV9 . CASSVAGLRTGELFF TGTGCCAGCAGCGTAGCGGGACTACGAACCGGGGAGCTGTTTTTT
TRBJ2-5 TRBD2 TRBV4-1 . CASSQGPTSGQETQYF TGCGCCAGCAGCCAAGGGCCAACTAGCGGCCAAGAGACCCAGTACTTC
TRBJ1-1 . TRBV11-2 . CASSKGRMNTEAFF TGTGCCAGCAGTAAAGGAAGAATGAACACTGAAGCTTTCTTT
TRBJ1-1 . TRBV2 . CASGQGRTEAFF TGTGCCAGCGGGCAGGGCAGAACTGAAGCTTTCTTT
TRBJ2-2 . TRBV19 . CASSILGVNTGELFF TGTGCCAGTAGTATATTAGGGGTCAACACCGGGGAGCTGTTTTTT
TRBJ1-1 TRBD1 TRBV29-1 . CSVRTGGNTEAFF TGCAGCGTCCGGACAGGGGGGAACACTGAAGCTTTCTTT
TRBJ2-6 TRBD1 TRBV4-1 . CASSPPGQAISGANVLTF TGCGCCAGCAGCCCCCCGGGACAGGCGATATCTGGGGCCAACGTCCTGACTTTC
TRBJ2-3 . TRBV2 . CASRTTGDTQYF TGTGCCAGCAGGACTACGGGGGATACGCAGTATTTT
TRBJ2-3 TRBD2 TRBV2 . CASSEMERDRDTQYF TGTGCCAGCAGTGAAATGGAGCGGGATAGGGATACGCAGTATTTT
TRBJ2-5 TRBD2 TRBV11-3 . CASSSALSGQETQYF TGTGCCAGCAGCTCTGCACTTAGCGGGCAAGAGACCCAGTACTTC
TRBJ2-5 TRBD2 TRBV7-9 . CASSYRSGLAAVETQYF TGTGCCAGCAGCTACCGATCCGGACTAGCAGCAGTAGAGACCCAGTACTTC
TRBJ2-5 TRBD2 TRBV7-2 . CASSLGSSGEETQYF TGTGCCAGCAGCTTAGGATCTAGCGGGGAAGAGACCCAGTACTTC
TRBJ2-5 . TRBV7-2 . CASSLVPGYETQYF TGTGCCAGCAGCTTAGTTCCAGGGTACGAGACCCAGTACTTC
TRBJ2-3 . TRBV7-2 . CASSYNRDTQYF TGTGCCAGCAGCTACAATAGAGATACGCAGTATTTT
TRBJ2-5 TRBD2 TRBV4-3 . CASSQGLAPQETQYF TGCGCCAGCAGCCAAGGACTAGCGCCCCAAGAGACCCAGTACTTC
TRBJ2-3 . TRBV29-1 . CSSTGLSGTDTQYF TGCAGCTCAACGGGCCTCTCGGGCACAGATACGCAGTATTTT
TRBJ2-1 TRBD1 TRBV27 . CASSGTAIDNEQFF TGTGCCAGCAGTGGGACAGCGATAGACAATGAGCAGTTCTTC
TRBJ1-5 . TRBV28 few CASSQGGRPQHF TGTGCCAGCTCCCAAGGTGGCCGGCCCCAGCATTTT
TRBJ2-7 . TRBV28 . CASSPGWGSYEQYF TGTGCCAGCAGTCCGGGGTGGGGATCCTACGAGCAGTACTTC
TRBJ2-5 TRBD2 TRBV7-9 once CASSFLGTSEETQYF TGTGCCAGCAGCTTTCTTGGGACTAGCGAAGAGACCCAGTACTTC
TRBJ2-5 TRBD2 TRBV19 once CASSIRRTSGRAETQYF TGTGCCAGTAGTATACGGCGGACTAGCGGGAGGGCAGAGACCCAGTACTTC
TRBJ2-3 . TRBV2 . CASTRRGQDTQYF TGTGCCAGCACAAGGAGGGGCCAAGATACGCAGTATTTT
TRBJ2-3 . TRBV28 . CASSLLVVAGLTDTQYF TGTGCCAGCAGTTTACTGGTTGTAGCAGGGCTGACAGATACGCAGTATTTT
TRBJ2-3 TRBD2 TRBV7-2 . CASSFQGLAPEDTQYF TGTGCCAGCAGCTTTCAGGGACTAGCCCCCGAAGATACGCAGTATTTT
TRBJ1-2 TRBD1 TRBV19 . CASNPGQGSYGYTF TGTGCCAGTAATCCGGGACAGGGGAGCTATGGCTACACCTTC
TRBJ2-1 TRBD1 TRBV18 . CASSPRRDRSLNEQFF TGTGCCAGCTCACCGCGCCGGGACAGGTCTCTCAATGAGCAGTTCTTC
TRBJ2-7 TRBD1 TRBV7-9 . CASSLDRGTYEQYF TGTGCCAGCAGCTTAGACAGGGGGACCTACGAGCAGTACTTC
TRBJ2-3 . TRBV7-9 . CASSSTGSLWADTQYF TGTGCCAGCAGCTCTACAGGGAGTTTGTGGGCAGATACGCAGTATTTT
TRBJ1-1 . TRBV7-2 . CASSFATNTEAFF TGTGCCAGCAGCTTCGCGACGAACACTGAAGCTTTCTTT
TRBJ2-1 . TRBV7-2 . CASSLRTAYNEQFF TGTGCCAGCAGCCTCAGGACGGCTTACAATGAGCAGTTCTTC
TRBJ2-5 . TRBV7-9 . CASSPQPGIQETQYF TGTGCCAGCAGCCCGCAACCCGGGATCCAAGAGACCCAGTACTTC
TRBJ2-1 TRBD2 TRBV9 . CASSGSAGTYNEQFF TGTGCCAGCAGCGGATCAGCGGGAACCTACAATGAGCAGTTCTTC